This is a list of T cell receptor beta chains from one sample in a study of type 1 regulatory T cells. These TCRs are of unknown antigen specificity. MiXCR was run by TCRdb on the reads, yielding one entry per CDR3 protein. Of fewer than 75,000 distinct CDR3 sequences listed, 45% to 50% are singletons. Sequences were obtained from cultured non-Tr1 T cells, either the whole culture or a sorted T cell fraction (not recorded which). All receptors derive from a human donor in good health. Both conserved end residues are part of each CDR3. D genes are given only for firm matches. The listing skips clone size in some rows; elsewhere it reads once, few, many or a size class.

abundance: few
j_gene: TRBJ2-5
d_gene: -
v_gene: TRBV5-1
CDR3aa: CASSIPGPQETQYF
CDR3nt: TGCGCCAGCAGCATACCGGGACCGCAAGAGACCCAGTACTTC

abundance: -
j_gene: TRBJ1-2
d_gene: -
v_gene: TRBV12-3/TRBV12-4
CDR3aa: CASSWGRQIPYGYTF
CDR3nt: TGTGCCAGCAGTTGGGGGAGGCAGATACCCTATGGCTACACCTTC

abundance: few
j_gene: TRBJ2-1
d_gene: TRBD1
v_gene: TRBV5-1
CDR3aa: CASSFGTAYNEQFF
CDR3nt: TGCGCCAGCAGCTTCGGGACAGCTTACAATGAGCAGTTCTTC

abundance: -
j_gene: TRBJ1-1
d_gene: -
v_gene: TRBV5-1
CDR3aa: CASSLLSVNTEAFF
CDR3nt: TGCGCCAGCAGCTTGTTGTCAGTGAACACTGAAGCTTTCTTT

abundance: -
j_gene: TRBJ2-1
d_gene: -
v_gene: TRBV28
CDR3aa: CASSLPPGRDNEQFF
CDR3nt: TGTGCCAGCAGTTTACCCCCGGGGCGAGACAATGAGCAGTTCTTC

abundance: -
j_gene: TRBJ1-6
d_gene: TRBD1
v_gene: TRBV20-1
CDR3aa: CSASGDRADSPLHF
CDR3nt: TGCAGTGCTAGCGGGGACAGGGCTGATTCACCCCTCCACTTT

abundance: few
j_gene: TRBJ2-2
d_gene: -
v_gene: TRBV5-6
CDR3aa: CASSPRTVTQGGELFF
CDR3nt: TGTGCCAGCAGCCCAAGGACAGTGACCCAAGGCGGGGAGCTGTTTTTT

abundance: once
j_gene: TRBJ2-3
d_gene: -
v_gene: TRBV5-4
CDR3aa: CASSLGLGSTDTQYF
CDR3nt: TGTGCCAGCAGCTTGGGGCTAGGTAGCACAGATACGCAGTATTTT

abundance: few
j_gene: TRBJ2-1
d_gene: -
v_gene: TRBV6-2/TRBV6-3
CDR3aa: CASRRQTSTDSYNEQFF
CDR3nt: TGTGCCAGCAGGCGTCAAACTAGCACAGACTCCTACAATGAGCAGTTCTTC

abundance: -
j_gene: TRBJ1-1
d_gene: -
v_gene: TRBV20-1
CDR3aa: CSARDRSRANTEAFF
CDR3nt: TGCAGTGCTAGAGATCGATCCCGGGCGAACACTGAAGCTTTCTTT

abundance: few
j_gene: TRBJ1-2
d_gene: -
v_gene: TRBV6-5
CDR3aa: CASSYGGMNGYTF
CDR3nt: TGTGCCAGCAGTTACGGGGGTATGAATGGCTACACCTTC

abundance: -
j_gene: TRBJ2-1
d_gene: -
v_gene: TRBV30
CDR3aa: CAWRPSGYEQFF
CDR3nt: TGTGCCTGGAGGCCCAGTGGGTATGAGCAGTTCTTC

abundance: -
j_gene: TRBJ1-2
d_gene: TRBD1
v_gene: TRBV9
CDR3aa: CASSPGTGVLGNYGYTF
CDR3nt: TGTGCCAGCAGCCCTGGGACAGGGGTCTTGGGGAACTATGGCTACACCTTC

abundance: -
j_gene: TRBJ2-1
d_gene: TRBD2
v_gene: TRBV20-1
CDR3aa: CSARSGEPGGYNEQFF
CDR3nt: TGCAGTGCTAGGTCGGGGGAGCCCGGGGGGTATAATGAGCAGTTCTTC

abundance: -
j_gene: TRBJ2-3
d_gene: TRBD2
v_gene: TRBV7-9
CDR3aa: CASSLDLAGRSDTQYF
CDR3nt: TGTGCCAGCAGCTTGGACCTAGCGGGGCGATCAGATACGCAGTATTTT

abundance: -
j_gene: TRBJ1-2
d_gene: -
v_gene: TRBV7-9
CDR3aa: CASSFDGGVLNGYTF
CDR3nt: TGTGCCAGCAGCTTCGACGGGGGCGTTCTAAATGGCTACACCTTC

abundance: -
j_gene: TRBJ2-7
d_gene: -
v_gene: TRBV11-3
CDR3aa: CASSLGVGAHEQYF
CDR3nt: TGTGCCAGCAGCTTAGGGGTAGGGGCCCACGAGCAGTACTTC

abundance: -
j_gene: TRBJ1-2
d_gene: -
v_gene: TRBV29-1
CDR3aa: CSVGEGRGTNYGYTF
CDR3nt: TGCAGCGTTGGGGAGGGCAGAGGAACTAACTATGGCTACACCTTC

abundance: -
j_gene: TRBJ2-7
d_gene: TRBD2
v_gene: TRBV19
CDR3aa: CASSIRGDAEEQYF
CDR3nt: TGTGCCAGTAGTATACGGGGGGATGCGGAGGAGCAGTACTTC

abundance: few
j_gene: TRBJ1-2
d_gene: -
v_gene: TRBV6-4
CDR3aa: CASSPGGGSDGYTF
CDR3nt: TGTGCCAGCAGCCCCGGGGGGGGCTCAGATGGCTACACCTTC

abundance: -
j_gene: TRBJ2-3
d_gene: -
v_gene: TRBV12-3/TRBV12-4
CDR3aa: CASSPRDGGPGDTQYF
CDR3nt: TGTGCCAGCAGTCCCCGGGACGGGGGGCCGGGAGATACGCAGTATTTT

abundance: -
j_gene: TRBJ2-3
d_gene: TRBD2
v_gene: TRBV7-2
CDR3aa: CASSLLRGGGKNTQYF
CDR3nt: TGTGCCAGCAGCCTTCTGCGGGGGGGTGGAAAAAATACGCAGTATTTT

abundance: -
j_gene: TRBJ1-5
d_gene: -
v_gene: TRBV29-1
CDR3aa: CSVEWGGGGPQHF
CDR3nt: TGCAGCGTTGAATGGGGGGGTGGAGGGCCCCAGCATTTT

abundance: -
j_gene: TRBJ2-3
d_gene: TRBD1
v_gene: TRBV4-3
CDR3aa: CASSQRIQGGDTQYF
CDR3nt: TGCGCCAGCAGCCAGAGGATACAGGGGGGTGATACGCAGTATTTT

abundance: -
j_gene: TRBJ1-2
d_gene: TRBD1
v_gene: TRBV3-1
CDR3aa: CASSYGQGGNGYTF
CDR3nt: TGTGCCAGCAGCTATGGACAGGGGGGAAATGGCTACACCTTC

abundance: -
j_gene: TRBJ2-2
d_gene: TRBD2
v_gene: TRBV28
CDR3aa: CASSLFGLAGNTGELFF
CDR3nt: TGTGCCAGCAGTTTATTCGGACTAGCGGGGAACACCGGGGAGCTGTTTTTT

abundance: -
j_gene: TRBJ2-1
d_gene: TRBD1
v_gene: TRBV12-3/TRBV12-4
CDR3aa: CASSWGQSTYNEQFF
CDR3nt: TGTGCCAGCAGCTGGGGACAGAGCACCTACAATGAGCAGTTCTTC

abundance: -
j_gene: TRBJ1-2
d_gene: TRBD1
v_gene: TRBV15
CDR3aa: CATRPGQVGGYTF
CDR3nt: TGTGCCACCAGACCGGGACAGGTGGGTGGCTACACCTTC

abundance: few
j_gene: TRBJ2-7
d_gene: -
v_gene: TRBV19
CDR3aa: CASSITGGSRYEQYF
CDR3nt: TGTGCCAGTAGTATTACGGGGGGCAGCCGCTACGAGCAGTACTTC

abundance: -
j_gene: TRBJ2-2
d_gene: -
v_gene: TRBV2
CDR3aa: CASSENGGNTGELFF
CDR3nt: TGTGCCAGCAGTGAAAACGGGGGAAACACCGGGGAGCTGTTTTTT

abundance: -
j_gene: TRBJ2-7
d_gene: -
v_gene: TRBV20-1
CDR3aa: CSAGFPSGSNYEQYF
CDR3nt: TGCAGTGCTGGGTTCCCTTCGGGGTCAAACTACGAGCAGTACTTC

abundance: -
j_gene: TRBJ1-4
d_gene: -
v_gene: TRBV5-1
CDR3aa: CASSLYRGTNEKLFF
CDR3nt: TGCGCCAGCAGCTTGTACCGGGGAACTAATGAAAAACTGTTTTTT

abundance: -
j_gene: TRBJ1-1
d_gene: TRBD1
v_gene: TRBV6-1
CDR3aa: CASSESGPGGPEAFF
CDR3nt: TGTGCCAGCAGTGAGTCAGGGCCAGGGGGGCCTGAAGCTTTCTTT

abundance: few
j_gene: TRBJ1-1
d_gene: -
v_gene: TRBV6-5
CDR3aa: CASSILPGPMNTEAFF
CDR3nt: TGTGCCAGCAGCATATTACCCGGGCCTATGAACACTGAAGCTTTCTTT

abundance: -
j_gene: TRBJ2-3
d_gene: -
v_gene: TRBV4-1
CDR3aa: CASSQDRQGPDTQYF
CDR3nt: TGCGCCAGCAGCCAAGATCGGCAGGGGCCAGATACGCAGTATTTT

abundance: few
j_gene: TRBJ1-6
d_gene: -
v_gene: TRBV2
CDR3aa: CASSVLGTGDSPLHF
CDR3nt: TGTGCCAGCAGTGTCCTCGGCACAGGAGACTCACCCCTCCACTTT

abundance: -
j_gene: TRBJ2-5
d_gene: TRBD2
v_gene: TRBV5-1
CDR3aa: CASSSLGLAVQETQYF
CDR3nt: TGCGCCAGCAGCTCCCTGGGACTAGCGGTCCAAGAGACCCAGTACTTC

abundance: -
j_gene: TRBJ1-1
d_gene: -
v_gene: TRBV6-1
CDR3aa: CASRITGTAEAFF
CDR3nt: TGTGCCAGCAGGATTACCGGGACGGCCGAAGCTTTCTTT

abundance: -
j_gene: TRBJ1-5
d_gene: -
v_gene: TRBV20-1
CDR3aa: CSASNQGGNQPQHF
CDR3nt: TGCAGTGCTAGTAACCAGGGTGGCAATCAGCCCCAGCATTTT

abundance: few
j_gene: TRBJ2-7
d_gene: -
v_gene: TRBV2
CDR3aa: CASSGGMGREQYF
CDR3nt: TGTGCCAGCAGTGGAGGAATGGGGAGGGAGCAGTACTTC

abundance: -
j_gene: TRBJ2-3
d_gene: -
v_gene: TRBV27
CDR3aa: CASSLLRTDTQYF
CDR3nt: TGTGCCAGCAGTTTACTCCGCACAGATACGCAGTATTTT

abundance: -
j_gene: TRBJ1-2
d_gene: TRBD1
v_gene: TRBV6-1
CDR3aa: CASSGQGIRGYTF
CDR3nt: TGTGCCAGCAGTGGACAGGGTATCCGGGGCTACACCTTC

abundance: few
j_gene: TRBJ2-3
d_gene: -
v_gene: TRBV28
CDR3aa: CASSFAHTDTQYF
CDR3nt: TGTGCCAGCAGTTTTGCTCACACAGATACGCAGTATTTT

abundance: few
j_gene: TRBJ1-5
d_gene: -
v_gene: TRBV4-3
CDR3aa: CASSRSYRVSNQPQHF
CDR3nt: TGCGCCAGCAGCCGGTCATACAGGGTAAGCAATCAGCCCCAGCATTTT

abundance: -
j_gene: TRBJ2-3
d_gene: TRBD2
v_gene: TRBV4-1
CDR3aa: CASSQDLAGGNTQYF
CDR3nt: TGCGCCAGCAGCCAAGATCTAGCGGGGGGTAATACGCAGTATTTT

abundance: few
j_gene: TRBJ2-2
d_gene: -
v_gene: TRBV9
CDR3aa: CASSVTTGNTGELFF
CDR3nt: TGTGCCAGCAGCGTAACAACGGGGAACACCGGGGAGCTGTTTTTT

abundance: -
j_gene: TRBJ1-2
d_gene: -
v_gene: TRBV2
CDR3aa: CASSRGGSNYGYTF
CDR3nt: TGTGCCAGCAGTCGGGGGGGGTCTAACTATGGCTACACCTTC

abundance: few
j_gene: TRBJ2-2
d_gene: -
v_gene: TRBV7-7
CDR3aa: CASQAHPNTGELFF
CDR3nt: TGTGCTAGCCAGGCACATCCTAACACCGGGGAGCTGTTTTTT

abundance: -
j_gene: TRBJ1-6
d_gene: TRBD1
v_gene: TRBV5-1
CDR3aa: CASSLAQTGSNSPLHF
CDR3nt: TGCGCCAGCAGCTTGGCCCAGACAGGGAGTAATTCACCCCTCCACTTT

abundance: -
j_gene: TRBJ2-1
d_gene: TRBD1
v_gene: TRBV2
CDR3aa: CASSLDRGLYNEQFF
CDR3nt: TGTGCCAGCAGTTTGGACAGGGGGTTATACAATGAGCAGTTCTTC

abundance: -
j_gene: TRBJ2-2
d_gene: -
v_gene: TRBV2
CDR3aa: CASSRIRTTTNTGELFF
CDR3nt: TGTGCCAGCAGTCGAATAAGGACAACCACGAACACCGGGGAGCTGTTTTTT

abundance: -
j_gene: TRBJ2-5
d_gene: TRBD1
v_gene: TRBV12-3/TRBV12-4
CDR3aa: CASSFYPTGTGGYQETQYF
CDR3nt: TGTGCCAGCAGTTTTTATCCCACAGGGACAGGGGGGTACCAAGAGACCCAGTACTTC

abundance: few
j_gene: TRBJ2-3
d_gene: -
v_gene: TRBV6-5
CDR3aa: CASRKARGGAKDTQYF
CDR3nt: TGTGCCAGCAGAAAGGCGCGAGGGGGGGCCAAAGATACGCAGTATTTT